This is a list of T cell receptor beta chains from one sample in a study of cytomegalovirus exposure and HLA in healthy donors. TCRdb keeps only in-frame clones here, not all; method: immunoSEQ multiplex PCR. This sample has more than 95,000 clones, with about 81% found just once. The sequencing input was PBMCs. Every receptor here comes from a man between 25 and 39 years old in good health and CMV-seronegative. The CDR3 runs from the conserved cysteine through the conserved F or W. Fields, in order: clone size, D gene, J gene, V gene, CDR3 protein, CDR3 DNA. A D gene is named only where the DNA matches it firmly. Clone size is shown for a subset of rows, as once, few, many or a class of expanded clone.

>few|NA|TRBJ2-1|TRBV6-5
CASTTSPLRNEQFF
TGTGCCAGCACCACTAGCCCTTTGAGAAATGAGCAGTTCTTC
>NA|NA|TRBJ2-1|TRBV11-2
CASSLGGLAPENEQFF
TGTGCCAGCAGCTTAGGCGGTTTAGCGCCTGAGAATGAGCAGTTCTTC
>few|TRBD1|TRBJ2-3|TRBV5-4
CASSLAGDSLGSTDTQYF
TGTGCCAGCAGCTTGGCCGGGGACAGTTTGGGGAGCACAGATACGCAGTATTTT
>NA|TRBD1|TRBJ1-2|TRBV4-3
CASSHRGQDGYTF
TGCGCCAGCAGCCACCGTGGACAGGACGGCTACACCTTC
>NA|TRBD1|TRBJ2-2|TRBV5-1
CASSLDVTGGAAGELFF
TGCGCCAGCAGCTTGGATGTGACAGGGGGCGCGGCCGGGGAGCTGTTTTTT
>NA|NA|TRBJ1-1|TRBV6-5
CATREDMNTEAFF
TGTGCCACCCGGGAAGACATGAACACTGAAGCTTTCTTT
>NA|NA|TRBJ2-7|TRBV10-3
CAISESLGVHEQYF
TGTGCCATCAGTGAGTCTTTAGGGGTCCACGAGCAGTACTTC
>NA|NA|TRBJ1-2|TRBV7-9
CASSSEAGVYGYTF
TGTGCCAGCAGCTCCGAGGCAGGGGTCTATGGCTACACCTTC
>NA|NA|TRBJ2-1|TRBV10-3
CATRRDTNPPGQFF
TGTGCCACAAGACGGGATACAAACCCCCCAGGGCAGTTCTTC
>NA|NA|TRBJ2-5|TRBV20-1
CSALREYQYF
TGCAGTGCTCTCCGGGAGTACCAGTACTTC
>NA|TRBD1|TRBJ2-2|TRBV7-9
CASSSRQGVNTGELFF
TGTGCCAGCAGCTCCCGACAGGGAGTGAACACCGGGGAGCTGTTTTTT
>NA|NA|TRBJ1-6|TRBV7-8
CASTNNRNSPLHF
TGTGCCAGCACCAACAACAGGAATTCACCCCTCCACTTT
>NA|NA|TRBJ1-5|TRBV6-1
CASRLGGQPQHF
TGTGCCAGCAGGCTGGGGGGTCAGCCCCAGCATTTT
>NA|TRBD2|TRBJ2-3|TRBV28
CASSYGLAADTQYF
TGTGCCAGCAGTTATGGACTAGCGGCAGATACGCAGTATTTT
>few|NA|TRBJ2-3|TRBV7-6
CASSSTDTQYF
TGTGCCAGCAGCTCAACAGATACGCAGTATTTT
>few|NA|TRBJ2-7|TRBV2
CATAGTYGWEQYF
TGTGCCACCGCGGGCACCTACGGTTGGGAGCAGTACTTC
>NA|TRBD2|TRBJ2-4|TRBV19
CASSGLAGVLNIQYF
TGTGCCAGTAGCGGACTAGCGGGGGTCCTAAACATTCAGTACTTC
>NA|TRBD1|TRBJ2-3|TRBV11-3
CASSLTDRVSDMQYF
TGTGCCAGCAGCTTGACGGACAGGGTGTCAGATATGCAGTATTTT
>NA|TRBD1|TRBJ1-5|TRBV19
CASSRDRGLQPQHF
TGTGCCAGTAGTAGGGACAGGGGGCTTCAGCCCCAGCATTTT
>medium-sized|NA|TRBJ1-5|TRBV6-1
CASSEGGQPQHF
TGTGCCAGCAGTGAAGGCGGACAGCCCCAGCATTTT
>NA|TRBD1|TRBJ1-4|TRBV9
CASSAIQQGAEEKLFF
TGTGCCAGCAGCGCGATACAACAGGGGGCGGAGGAAAAACTGTTTTTT
>NA|NA|TRBJ2-7|TRBV5-8
CASSRPLTGWQYF
TGTGCCAGCAGCCGCCCCTTAACAGGGTGGCAGTACTTC
>NA|NA|TRBJ2-7|TRBV6-6
CASSYSTERAYEQYF
TGTGCCAGCAGTTACTCGACGGAGCGGGCCTACGAGCAGTACTTC
>NA|NA|TRBJ2-6|TRBV10-3
CAISEWGAGANVLTF
TGTGCCATCAGTGAGTGGGGAGCTGGGGCCAACGTCCTGACTTTC
>NA|TRBD2|TRBJ2-7|TRBV11-2
CASSLESSGAPYEQYF
TGTGCCAGCAGCTTAGAGTCTAGCGGGGCCCCCTACGAGCAGTACTTC
>NA|NA|TRBJ1-3|TRBV9
CASSARDNLNTIYF
TGTGCCAGCAGCGCACGGGACAACTTAAACACCATATATTTT
>NA|NA|TRBJ2-1|TRBV28
CASSLSGAPWEQFF
TGTGCCAGCAGTCTCTCAGGGGCCCCGTGGGAGCAGTTCTTC
>NA|NA|TRBJ2-5|TRBV11-3
CASSLGGGEETQYF
TGTGCCAGCAGCTTAGGCGGGGGCGAAGAGACCCAGTACTTC
>NA|TRBD1|TRBJ2-3|TRBV9
CASSVAETGITDTQYF
TGTGCCAGCAGCGTAGCCGAGACAGGGATCACAGATACGCAGTATTTT
>NA|TRBD1|TRBJ2-2|TRBV15
CATSRGRGQGTGELFF
TGTGCCACCAGCAGAGGCCGGGGACAGGGAACCGGGGAGCTGTTTTTT
>NA|NA|TRBJ1-1|TRBV7-6
CASSLAQGSEAFF
TGTGCCAGCAGCTTAGCACAGGGCTCTGAAGCTTTCTTT
>once|TRBD1|TRBJ2-5|TRBV19
CASSPGGQLETQYF
TGTGCCAGTAGCCCAGGGGGACAGTTAGAGACCCAGTACTTC
>NA|NA|TRBJ2-7|TRBV6-1
CASSVMATGSYEQYF
TGTGCCAGCAGTGTGATGGCGACAGGATCCTACGAGCAGTACTTC
>NA|TRBD1|TRBJ1-1|TRBV18
CASSPRGPEAFF
TGTGCCAGCTCACCGAGGGGGCCTGAAGCTTTCTTT
>NA|TRBD2|TRBJ2-2|TRBV4-2
CASSQERTSGMNTGELFF
TGTGCCAGCAGCCAAGAGCGGACTAGCGGAATGAACACCGGGGAGCTGTTTTTT
>NA|TRBD1|TRBJ2-7|TRBV7-2
CASSRPGQGAYEQYF
TGTGCCAGCAGCCGCCCGGGACAGGGGGCCTACGAGCAGTACTTC
>once|NA|TRBJ1-5|TRBV19
CASTGFVGNQPQHF
TGTGCCAGTACAGGGTTTGTTGGCAATCAGCCCCAGCATTTT
>NA|TRBD2|TRBJ2-7|TRBV6-1
CASSLSPAGDYEQYF
TGTGCCAGCAGTTTAAGCCCAGCGGGAGACTACGAGCAGTACTTC